One T cell receptor (beta chain) is described in this entry. The antigen is unknown. Sequencing was limited to surgery cases with top T cell transcript signatures in brain tissue. Before surgery, patients took at least one anti-epileptic drug. The source of the sample is a study of brain T cells in children with intractable seizures. Study-level findings and limits: HCMV serostatus was not known, and viral specificity came from CDR3 similarity only. Clones missing pre-surgery may reflect undersampling of that blood sample.

Sequenced by immunoSEQ multiplex PCR; TCRdb stores in-frame clones only, minus some. The repertoire holds just under 65,000 clones, with roughly 95% as singletons. V lost 2 bases to trimming and J lost 1 base, with 8 bases between them. Germline CDR1 reads SGHRS; CDR2 reads YFSETQ. There are 14 residues in the CDR3. This TCR was recovered from a boy under two years old with focal cortical dysplasia and intractable seizures. The chain uses TRBV5-1 and TRBJ2-3; D not resolved. The source material was peripheral blood, sampled at surgery. CDR3 sequence reads: CASSLSMRTDTQYF. The CDR3 DNA is TGCGCCAGCAGCTTAAGTATGCGCACAGATACGCAGTATTTT. Supplemented by reference TRBV5-1 and TRBJ2-3, the full variable domain reads KAGVTQTPRYLIKTRGQQVTLSCSPISGHRSVSWYQQTPGQGLQFLFEYFSETQRNKGNFPGRFSGRQFSNSRSEMNVSTLELGDSALYLCASSLSMRTDTQYFGPGTRLTVL.